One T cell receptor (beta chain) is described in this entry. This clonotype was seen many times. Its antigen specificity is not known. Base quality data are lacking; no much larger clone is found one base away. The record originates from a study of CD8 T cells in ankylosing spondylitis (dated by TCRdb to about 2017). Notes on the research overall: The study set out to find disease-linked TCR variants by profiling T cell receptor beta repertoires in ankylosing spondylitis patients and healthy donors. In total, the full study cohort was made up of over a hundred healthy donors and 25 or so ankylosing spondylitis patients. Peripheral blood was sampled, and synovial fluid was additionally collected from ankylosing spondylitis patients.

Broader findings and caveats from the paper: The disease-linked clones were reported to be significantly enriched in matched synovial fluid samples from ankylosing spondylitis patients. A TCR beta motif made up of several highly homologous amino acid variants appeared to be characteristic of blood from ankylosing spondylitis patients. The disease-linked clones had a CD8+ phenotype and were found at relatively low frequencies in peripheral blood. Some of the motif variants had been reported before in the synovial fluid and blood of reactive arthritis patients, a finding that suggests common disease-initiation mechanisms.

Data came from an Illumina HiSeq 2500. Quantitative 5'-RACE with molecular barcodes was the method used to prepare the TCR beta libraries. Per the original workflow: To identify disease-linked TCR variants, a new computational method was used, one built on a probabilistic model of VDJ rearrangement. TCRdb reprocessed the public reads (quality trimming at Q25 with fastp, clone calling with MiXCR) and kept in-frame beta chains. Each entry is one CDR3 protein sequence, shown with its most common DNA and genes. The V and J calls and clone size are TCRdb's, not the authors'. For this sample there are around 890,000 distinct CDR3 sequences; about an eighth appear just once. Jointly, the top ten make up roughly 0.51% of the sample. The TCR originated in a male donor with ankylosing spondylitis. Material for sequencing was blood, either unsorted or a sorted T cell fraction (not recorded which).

CDR3 protein: CSAKGSYQETQYF. The DNA sequence is given as TGCAGTGCCAAGGGCAGCTACCAAGAGACCCAGTACTTC. The rearranged chain carries TRBV20-1 and TRBJ2-5; the D gene lacks a confident call. From the germline V gene (reference sequence), CDR1 is DFQATT and CDR2 is SNEGSKA. V lost 6 bases and J lost 0 bases; the stretch between them is 11 bases long. The cysteine opens and the phenylalanine closes a CDR3 of 13 amino acids. Kept here is only the CDR3 DNA, which spans 39 bases and is read in frame from base 1.